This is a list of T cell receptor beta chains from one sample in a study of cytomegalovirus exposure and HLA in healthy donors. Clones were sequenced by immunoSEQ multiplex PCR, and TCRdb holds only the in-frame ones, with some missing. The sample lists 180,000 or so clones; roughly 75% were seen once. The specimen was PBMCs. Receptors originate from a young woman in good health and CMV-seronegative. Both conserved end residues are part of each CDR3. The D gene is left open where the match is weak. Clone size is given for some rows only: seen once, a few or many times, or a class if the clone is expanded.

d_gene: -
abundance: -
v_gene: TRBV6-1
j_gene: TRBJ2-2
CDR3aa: CASSEYRMGELFF
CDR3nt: TGTGCCAGCAGTGAATACAGGATGGGGGAGCTGTTTTTT

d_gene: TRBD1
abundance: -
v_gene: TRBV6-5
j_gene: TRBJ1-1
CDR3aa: CASARQGSTEAFF
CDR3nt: TGTGCCAGCGCAAGACAGGGGAGCACTGAAGCTTTCTTT

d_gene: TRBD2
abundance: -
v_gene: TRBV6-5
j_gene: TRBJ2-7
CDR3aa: CASSGLASGVYEQYF
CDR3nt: TGTGCCAGCAGTGGACTGGCTAGCGGCGTCTACGAGCAGTACTTC

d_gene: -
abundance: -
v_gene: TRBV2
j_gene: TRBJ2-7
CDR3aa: CATKGQYEQYF
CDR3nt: TGTGCCACCAAAGGACAGTACGAGCAGTACTTC

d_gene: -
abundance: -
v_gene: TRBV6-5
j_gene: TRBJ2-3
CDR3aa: CASSYSPEADTQYF
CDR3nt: TGTGCCAGCAGTTACTCGCCCGAGGCAGATACGCAGTATTTT

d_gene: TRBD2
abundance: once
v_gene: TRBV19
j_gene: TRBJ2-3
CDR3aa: CASSETRVAGIGTDTQYF
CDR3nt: TGTGCCAGTAGTGAGACGAGGGTAGCGGGGATCGGCACAGATACGCAGTATTTT

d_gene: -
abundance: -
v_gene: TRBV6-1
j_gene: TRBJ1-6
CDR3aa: CALRQDNSPLHF
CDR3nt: TGTGCCCTTCGCCAGGATAATTCACCCCTCCACTTT

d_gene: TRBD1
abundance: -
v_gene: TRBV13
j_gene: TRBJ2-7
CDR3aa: CASSSDRGSYEQYF
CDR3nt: TGTGCCAGCAGCTCCGACAGGGGATCCTACGAGCAGTACTTC

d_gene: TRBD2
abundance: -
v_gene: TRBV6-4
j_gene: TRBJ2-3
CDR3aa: CASSDSQVSGGPDTQYF
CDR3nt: TGTGCCAGCAGTGACTCCCAGGTCAGCGGGGGGCCGGATACGCAGTATTTT

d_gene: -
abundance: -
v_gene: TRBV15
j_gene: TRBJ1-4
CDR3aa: CATSRSQVDEKLFF
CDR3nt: TGTGCCACCAGCAGATCACAGGTAGATGAAAAACTGTTTTTT

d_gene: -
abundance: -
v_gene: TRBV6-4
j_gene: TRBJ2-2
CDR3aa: CASSLNTGELFF
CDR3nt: TGTGCCAGCAGTTTAAACACCGGGGAGCTGTTTTTT

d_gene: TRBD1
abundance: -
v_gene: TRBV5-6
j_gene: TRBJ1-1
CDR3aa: CASSFGQGANLITEAFF
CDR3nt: TGTGCCAGCAGCTTCGGGCAGGGGGCGAATCTGATCACTGAAGCTTTCTTT

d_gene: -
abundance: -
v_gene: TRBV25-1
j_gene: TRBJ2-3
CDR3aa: CASSPTGTWGGATDTQYF
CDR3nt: TGTGCCAGCAGCCCTACCGGGACATGGGGGGGGGCCACAGATACGCAGTATTTT

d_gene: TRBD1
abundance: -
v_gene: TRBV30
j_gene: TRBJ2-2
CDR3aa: CAWETTTRGRAGELFF
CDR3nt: TGTGCCTGGGAGACAACAACCAGGGGGCGCGCCGGGGAGCTGTTTTTT

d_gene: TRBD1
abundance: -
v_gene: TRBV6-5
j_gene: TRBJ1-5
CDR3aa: CASSRLGTADQPQHF
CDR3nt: TGTGCCAGCAGTCGGTTGGGGACAGCAGATCAGCCCCAGCATTTT

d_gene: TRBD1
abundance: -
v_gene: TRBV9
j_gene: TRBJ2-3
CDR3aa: CASSADREQDTQYF
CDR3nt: TGTGCCAGCAGCGCCGACAGGGAACAAGATACGCAGTATTTT

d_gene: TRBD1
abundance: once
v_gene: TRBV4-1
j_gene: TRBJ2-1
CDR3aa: CASSLRTGGYNEQFF
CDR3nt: TGCGCCAGCAGCTTACGGACAGGGGGCTACAATGAGCAGTTCTTC

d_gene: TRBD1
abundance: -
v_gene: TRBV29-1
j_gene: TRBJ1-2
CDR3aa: CSVADRGHGYTF
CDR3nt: TGCAGCGTGGCAGACAGGGGGCATGGCTACACCTTC

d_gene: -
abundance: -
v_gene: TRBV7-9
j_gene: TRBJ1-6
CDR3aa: CASSWQQWGGNSPLHF
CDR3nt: TGTGCCAGCAGCTGGCAACAGTGGGGCGGTAATTCACCCCTCCACTTT

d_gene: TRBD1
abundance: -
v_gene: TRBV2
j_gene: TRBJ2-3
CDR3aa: CASSESPGGFGTDTQYF
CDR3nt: TGTGCCAGCAGTGAATCCCCAGGGGGATTCGGCACAGATACGCAGTATTTT

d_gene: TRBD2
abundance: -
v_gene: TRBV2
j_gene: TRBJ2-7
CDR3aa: CASSEIRGGYEQYF
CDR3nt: TGTGCCAGCAGTGAAATCCGGGGAGGGTACGAGCAGTACTTC

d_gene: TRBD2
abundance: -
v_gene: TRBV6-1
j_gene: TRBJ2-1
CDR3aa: CASRKERGGSNEQFF
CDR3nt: TGTGCCAGCAGGAAGGAGCGGGGGGGCTCGAATGAGCAGTTCTTC

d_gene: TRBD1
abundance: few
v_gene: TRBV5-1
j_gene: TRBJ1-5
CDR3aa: CASSRTGGDQPQHF
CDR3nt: TGCGCCAGCAGCAGGACAGGGGGAGATCAGCCCCAGCATTTT

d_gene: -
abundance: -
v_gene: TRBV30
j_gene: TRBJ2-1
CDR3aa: CAWSVRLADNEQFF
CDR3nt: TGTGCCTGGAGTGTACGATTAGCCGACAATGAGCAGTTCTTC

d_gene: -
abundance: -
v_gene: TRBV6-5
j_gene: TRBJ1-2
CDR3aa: CASSYSEGDGYTF
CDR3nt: TGTGCCAGCAGTTACTCTGAGGGGGATGGCTACACCTTC

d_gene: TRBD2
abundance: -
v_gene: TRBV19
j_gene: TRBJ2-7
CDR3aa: CAIKYPGTSGYEQYF
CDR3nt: TGTGCCATTAAATACCCCGGGACTAGCGGATACGAGCAGTACTTC

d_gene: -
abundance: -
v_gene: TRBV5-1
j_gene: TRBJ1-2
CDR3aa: CASSLAVQGQYLFGYTF
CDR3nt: TGCGCCAGCAGCTTGGCCGTTCAGGGTCAGTACCTCTTTGGCTACACCTTC

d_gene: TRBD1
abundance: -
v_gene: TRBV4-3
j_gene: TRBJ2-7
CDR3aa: CASSPGRTGSSYEQYF
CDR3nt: TGCGCCAGCAGCCCAGGGCGGACAGGGTCCTCCTACGAGCAGTACTTC

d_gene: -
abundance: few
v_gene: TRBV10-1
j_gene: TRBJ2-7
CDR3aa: CASSEGALGSSYEQYF
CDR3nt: TGCGCCAGCAGTGAGGGGGCTCTGGGAAGCTCCTACGAGCAGTACTTC

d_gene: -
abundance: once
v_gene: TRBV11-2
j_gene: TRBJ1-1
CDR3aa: CASSPSWTDLRAFF
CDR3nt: TGTGCCAGCAGCCCTTCATGGACAGACCTCCGGGCTTTCTTT

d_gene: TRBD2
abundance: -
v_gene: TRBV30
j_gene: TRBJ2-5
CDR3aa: CAWSRELAEETQYF
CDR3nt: TGTGCCTGGAGTAGGGAACTAGCGGAAGAGACCCAGTACTTC

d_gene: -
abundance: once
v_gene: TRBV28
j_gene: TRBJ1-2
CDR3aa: CASSRTGNYGYTF
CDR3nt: TGTGCCAGCAGTCGTACAGGGAACTATGGCTACACCTTC

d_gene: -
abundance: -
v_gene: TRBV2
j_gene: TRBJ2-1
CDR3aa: CASIPSAGSPANEQFF
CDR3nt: TGTGCCAGCATCCCTAGCGCCGGTTCTCCGGCCAATGAGCAGTTCTTC

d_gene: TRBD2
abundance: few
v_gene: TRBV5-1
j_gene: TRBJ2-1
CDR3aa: CASSLVLAGNNEQFF
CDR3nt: TGCGCCAGCAGCTTGGTCCTAGCGGGCAACAATGAGCAGTTCTTC

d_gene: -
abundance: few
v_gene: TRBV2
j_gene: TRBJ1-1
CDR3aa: CASSQGGVEAFF
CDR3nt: TGTGCCAGCAGTCAGGGTGGTGTTGAAGCTTTCTTT

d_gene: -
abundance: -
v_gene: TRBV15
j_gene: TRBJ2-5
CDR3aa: CATSRHRGYQETQYF
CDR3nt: TGTGCCACCAGCAGACACCGGGGGTACCAAGAGACCCAGTACTTC

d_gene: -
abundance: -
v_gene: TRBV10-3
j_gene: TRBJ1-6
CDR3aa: CAISESKGQYNSPLHF
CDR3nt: TGTGCCATCAGTGAGTCGAAGGGGCAGTATAATTCACCCCTCCACTTT

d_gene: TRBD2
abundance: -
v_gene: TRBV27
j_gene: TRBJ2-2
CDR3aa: CASSIELAGGSNTGELFF
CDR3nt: TGTGCCAGCAGTATCGAGCTAGCGGGGGGGTCGAACACCGGGGAGCTGTTTTTT